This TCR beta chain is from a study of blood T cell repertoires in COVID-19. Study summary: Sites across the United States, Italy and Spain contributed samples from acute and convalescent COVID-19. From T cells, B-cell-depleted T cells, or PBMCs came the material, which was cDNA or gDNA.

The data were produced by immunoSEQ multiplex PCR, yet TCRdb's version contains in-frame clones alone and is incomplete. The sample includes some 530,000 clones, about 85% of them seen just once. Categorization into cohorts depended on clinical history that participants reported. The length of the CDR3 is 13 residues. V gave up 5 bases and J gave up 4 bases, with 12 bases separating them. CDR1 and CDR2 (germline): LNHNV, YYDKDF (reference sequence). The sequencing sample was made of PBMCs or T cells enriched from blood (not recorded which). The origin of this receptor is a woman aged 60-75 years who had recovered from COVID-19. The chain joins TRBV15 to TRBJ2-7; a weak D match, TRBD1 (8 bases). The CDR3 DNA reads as TGTGCCACCAGCGCACAGGGGGGGTACGAGCAGTACTTC. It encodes CATSAQGGYEQYF.